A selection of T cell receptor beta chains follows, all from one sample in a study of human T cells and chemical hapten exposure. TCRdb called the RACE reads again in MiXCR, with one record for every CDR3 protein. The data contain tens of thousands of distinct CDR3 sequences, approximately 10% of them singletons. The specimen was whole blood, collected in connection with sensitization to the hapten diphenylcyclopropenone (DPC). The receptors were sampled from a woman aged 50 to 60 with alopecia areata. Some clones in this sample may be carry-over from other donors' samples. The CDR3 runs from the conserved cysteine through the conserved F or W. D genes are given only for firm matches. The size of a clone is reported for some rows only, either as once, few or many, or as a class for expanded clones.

CDR3nt: TGTGCCAGCAGCCCGGGACTAACAAGCACAGATACGCAGTATTTT; CDR3aa: CASSPGLTSTDTQYF; abundance: -; d_gene: TRBD2; v_gene: TRBV3-1; j_gene: TRBJ2-3
CDR3nt: TGTGCCAGCAGTTTAGGGGGTCGGGAGACCCAGTACTTC; CDR3aa: CASSLGGRETQYF; abundance: -; d_gene: -; v_gene: TRBV27; j_gene: TRBJ2-5
CDR3nt: TGTGCCAGCAGCCGACTAAGCGGGAGTGTCAACGAGCAGTACTTC; CDR3aa: CASSRLSGSVNEQYF; abundance: -; d_gene: TRBD2; v_gene: TRBV4-2; j_gene: TRBJ2-7
CDR3nt: TGTGCCAGCAGCTCGCAGGACGGGGTTTGGGAGCAGTTCTTC; CDR3aa: CASSSQDGVWEQFF; abundance: few; d_gene: -; v_gene: TRBV5-4; j_gene: TRBJ2-1
CDR3nt: TGTGCCAGCAGCTTGCGCAATGAGCAGTTCTTC; CDR3aa: CASSLRNEQFF; abundance: few; d_gene: -; v_gene: TRBV5-4; j_gene: TRBJ2-1
CDR3nt: TGTGCCAGCAGCTCGACCTGGGCCCCAAGCACAGATACGCAGTATTTT; CDR3aa: CASSSTWAPSTDTQYF; abundance: few; d_gene: -; v_gene: TRBV7-6; j_gene: TRBJ2-3
CDR3nt: TGTGCCAGCAGTTTGTTTGGGGGGCACGAGCAGTACTTC; CDR3aa: CASSLFGGHEQYF; abundance: -; d_gene: -; v_gene: TRBV27; j_gene: TRBJ2-7
CDR3nt: TGCGCCAGCAGCTTGGATGTTTTAGAGACCCAGTACTTC; CDR3aa: CASSLDVLETQYF; abundance: -; d_gene: -; v_gene: TRBV5-1; j_gene: TRBJ2-5
CDR3nt: TGTGCCATCGGGAACAGGGGAGATACGCAGTATTTT; CDR3aa: CAIGNRGDTQYF; abundance: few; d_gene: TRBD1; v_gene: TRBV10-3; j_gene: TRBJ2-3
CDR3nt: TGTGCCTTCTTGGGACAACGTTCACCCCTCCACTTT; CDR3aa: CAFLGQRSPLHF; abundance: many; d_gene: -; v_gene: TRBV30; j_gene: TRBJ1-6
CDR3nt: TGTGCCAGCGGGATATACCTCTCCTACAATGAGCAGTTCTTC; CDR3aa: CASGIYLSYNEQFF; abundance: -; d_gene: -; v_gene: TRBV7-2; j_gene: TRBJ2-1
CDR3nt: TGTGCCAGCAGCCTCGGACAGGGGGCTTCACCCACCTACGAGCAGTACTTC; CDR3aa: CASSLGQGASPTYEQYF; abundance: few; d_gene: TRBD1; v_gene: TRBV7-6; j_gene: TRBJ2-7
CDR3nt: TGCGCCAGCAGCTTGGCTGGGACCGAGAACACTGAAGCTTTCTTT; CDR3aa: CASSLAGTENTEAFF; abundance: many; d_gene: -; v_gene: TRBV5-1; j_gene: TRBJ1-1
CDR3nt: TGCGTCCCAGTTGGTAATGAGCAGTTCTTC; CDR3aa: CVPVGNEQFF; abundance: few; d_gene: -; v_gene: TRBV10-2; j_gene: TRBJ2-1
CDR3nt: TGCGCCAGCAGCTTCGGGACAGGTAGCATCAATGAGCAGTTCTTC; CDR3aa: CASSFGTGSINEQFF; abundance: -; d_gene: TRBD1; v_gene: TRBV5-1; j_gene: TRBJ2-1
CDR3nt: TGTGCCAGCAGTTTTGGGGGACAGCCCCAGCATTTT; CDR3aa: CASSFGGQPQHF; abundance: -; d_gene: -; v_gene: TRBV12-3/TRBV12-4; j_gene: TRBJ1-5
CDR3nt: TGTGCCAGCTCCCGGATGTCGGCCAACGTCCTGACTTTC; CDR3aa: CASSRMSANVLTF; abundance: few; d_gene: -; v_gene: TRBV18; j_gene: TRBJ2-6
CDR3nt: TGTGCCAGCAGTTCCGACAGGGGAGGCTACATGAACACTGAAGCTTTCTTT; CDR3aa: CASSSDRGGYMNTEAFF; abundance: -; d_gene: TRBD1; v_gene: TRBV6-2/TRBV6-3; j_gene: TRBJ1-1
CDR3nt: TGCAGCGTTGAGGAGGGGTCGACTGCCTTCTATGGCTACACCTTC; CDR3aa: CSVEEGSTAFYGYTF; abundance: -; d_gene: -; v_gene: TRBV29-1; j_gene: TRBJ1-2
CDR3nt: TGTGCCAGCAGCGTACGGGGACCCGACAATCAGCCCCAGCATTTT; CDR3aa: CASSVRGPDNQPQHF; abundance: few; d_gene: -; v_gene: TRBV5-7; j_gene: TRBJ1-5
CDR3nt: TGTGCCAGCAGCGTACAAGCGGGATACCAAGAGACCCAGTACTTC; CDR3aa: CASSVQAGYQETQYF; abundance: -; d_gene: TRBD2; v_gene: TRBV9; j_gene: TRBJ2-5
CDR3nt: TGTGCCAGCAGCAGTTATGGGGGGGCGAATCAGCCCCAGCATTTT; CDR3aa: CASSSYGGANQPQHF; abundance: -; d_gene: -; v_gene: TRBV6-5; j_gene: TRBJ1-5
CDR3nt: TGCAGCGTTGCCCCCGGACGGTACACTGAAGCTTTCTTT; CDR3aa: CSVAPGRYTEAFF; abundance: -; d_gene: -; v_gene: TRBV29-1; j_gene: TRBJ1-1
CDR3nt: TGTGCCAGCAGCGCGGACAGGAACACTGAAGCTTTCTTT; CDR3aa: CASSADRNTEAFF; abundance: many; d_gene: -; v_gene: TRBV7-3; j_gene: TRBJ1-1
CDR3nt: TGTGCCAGCAGCCTGATGCAGGGGGCAGGGAACACTGAAGCTTTCTTT; CDR3aa: CASSLMQGAGNTEAFF; abundance: -; d_gene: TRBD1; v_gene: TRBV11-3; j_gene: TRBJ1-1
CDR3nt: TGTGCCAGCTCATCAAACGGAAGGACTAATGAAAAACTGTTTTTT; CDR3aa: CASSSNGRTNEKLFF; abundance: -; d_gene: -; v_gene: TRBV18; j_gene: TRBJ1-4
CDR3nt: TGTGCCAGCCGGAACAGAGATACGCAGTATTTT; CDR3aa: CASRNRDTQYF; abundance: few; d_gene: -; v_gene: TRBV28; j_gene: TRBJ2-3
CDR3nt: TGCAGCGTGGGCGATTGGGACACTGAAGCTTTCTTT; CDR3aa: CSVGDWDTEAFF; abundance: -; d_gene: -; v_gene: TRBV29-1; j_gene: TRBJ1-1
CDR3nt: TGTGCCAGCAGCCAAGGCGCGACTAGCGGGCGAAGGGCCGGGGAGCTGTTTTTT; CDR3aa: CASSQGATSGRRAGELFF; abundance: few; d_gene: TRBD2; v_gene: TRBV3-1; j_gene: TRBJ2-2
CDR3nt: TGTGCCAGCAGTCCCTGGACAGGGGATGGGGCCAACGTCCTGACTTTC; CDR3aa: CASSPWTGDGANVLTF; abundance: -; d_gene: TRBD1; v_gene: TRBV28; j_gene: TRBJ2-6
CDR3nt: TGTGCCAGCAGCCCGAGACCCGGAGGGGACAATGAGCAGTTCTTC; CDR3aa: CASSPRPGGDNEQFF; abundance: -; d_gene: -; v_gene: TRBV7-6; j_gene: TRBJ2-1
CDR3nt: TGCGCCAGCAGCTCTTATAAGGGCTACGAGCAGTACTTC; CDR3aa: CASSSYKGYEQYF; abundance: -; d_gene: -; v_gene: TRBV4-1; j_gene: TRBJ2-7
CDR3nt: TGTGCCAGCAGCTTGGAGGGACTAGCTGCAGATACGCAGTATTTT; CDR3aa: CASSLEGLAADTQYF; abundance: -; d_gene: TRBD2; v_gene: TRBV5-5; j_gene: TRBJ2-3
CDR3nt: TGTGCCAGCTCACCAGGGCCGGGCTTCAACCAGGGGCAGTTCTTC; CDR3aa: CASSPGPGFNQGQFF; abundance: -; d_gene: -; v_gene: TRBV18; j_gene: TRBJ2-1
CDR3nt: TGCGCCAGCAGCCAAGGCAGGGGCACTGAAGCTTTCTTT; CDR3aa: CASSQGRGTEAFF; abundance: many; d_gene: -; v_gene: TRBV4-3; j_gene: TRBJ1-1
CDR3nt: TGCAGCGTCGCACAGGGCACAGATACGCAGTATTTT; CDR3aa: CSVAQGTDTQYF; abundance: -; d_gene: -; v_gene: TRBV29-1; j_gene: TRBJ2-3
CDR3nt: TGTGCCAGCAGCGCCCCCGGGGAATCACCCCTCCACTTT; CDR3aa: CASSAPGESPLHF; abundance: few; d_gene: -; v_gene: TRBV28; j_gene: TRBJ1-6
CDR3nt: TGCAGCGTTAGTATCTCTGGGGCCAACGTCCTGACTTTC; CDR3aa: CSVSISGANVLTF; abundance: -; d_gene: -; v_gene: TRBV29-1; j_gene: TRBJ2-6
CDR3nt: TGTGCCTGGAGCAAGGGCTACTACGAGCAGTACTTC; CDR3aa: CAWSKGYYEQYF; abundance: few; d_gene: -; v_gene: TRBV30; j_gene: TRBJ2-7
CDR3nt: TGTGCCAGCAGGGGCAGGGGATCCGCTCAGCCCCAGCATTTT; CDR3aa: CASRGRGSAQPQHF; abundance: many; d_gene: -; v_gene: TRBV2; j_gene: TRBJ1-5
CDR3nt: TGTGCCAGCAGCGGGACAGCTTACTCCTACGAGCAGTACTTC; CDR3aa: CASSGTAYSYEQYF; abundance: few; d_gene: TRBD1; v_gene: TRBV12-3/TRBV12-4; j_gene: TRBJ2-7
CDR3nt: TGTGCCAGCAGCTTAGTAGGCGCCGGTTACGAGCAGTACTTC; CDR3aa: CASSLVGAGYEQYF; abundance: few; d_gene: -; v_gene: TRBV11-2; j_gene: TRBJ2-7
CDR3nt: TGTGCCAGCTCACCACAGGGGTCTGGAAACACCATATATTTT; CDR3aa: CASSPQGSGNTIYF; abundance: many; d_gene: -; v_gene: TRBV18; j_gene: TRBJ1-3
CDR3nt: TGTGCCAGCAGCTTGAACATTAACACCGGGGAGCTGTTTTTT; CDR3aa: CASSLNINTGELFF; abundance: many; d_gene: -; v_gene: TRBV11-2; j_gene: TRBJ2-2
CDR3nt: TGTGCCAGCTCACCACTAGGAGCGGGGATAACCTACAATGATCAGTTCTTC; CDR3aa: CASSPLGAGITYNDQFF; abundance: -; d_gene: TRBD2; v_gene: TRBV18; j_gene: TRBJ2-1
CDR3nt: TGTGCCAGCAGTCCAAGCGGGGGGAATAATGAAAAACTGTTTTTT; CDR3aa: CASSPSGGNNEKLFF; abundance: few; d_gene: -; v_gene: TRBV2; j_gene: TRBJ1-4
CDR3nt: TGTGCCAGCAGCCTAACTGGACAGGCCTTGAGCTACACCTTC; CDR3aa: CASSLTGQALSYTF; abundance: few; d_gene: TRBD1; v_gene: TRBV9; j_gene: TRBJ1-2
CDR3nt: TGCGCCAGCAGTGAGGGGGCCAGGGGGGAGCTGTTTTTT; CDR3aa: CASSEGARGELFF; abundance: -; d_gene: -; v_gene: TRBV10-2; j_gene: TRBJ2-2
CDR3nt: TGCGCCAGCAGTCTGACTAGCGGTTTTCTTTTACAAGAGACCCAGTACTTC; CDR3aa: CASSLTSGFLLQETQYF; abundance: -; d_gene: TRBD2; v_gene: TRBV10-2; j_gene: TRBJ2-5
CDR3nt: TGTGCCAGCAGCACCTCAGGGGGCGCAGGGGAGACCCAGTACTTC; CDR3aa: CASSTSGGAGETQYF; abundance: many; d_gene: TRBD1; v_gene: TRBV7-6; j_gene: TRBJ2-5
CDR3nt: TGTGCCAGCAGCAAGGTCCCCGAGCAGTACTTC; CDR3aa: CASSKVPEQYF; abundance: few; d_gene: -; v_gene: TRBV21-1; j_gene: TRBJ2-7
CDR3nt: TGTGCCAGCGCGGCGACTCCGGCGCAGTATTTT; CDR3aa: CASAATPAQYF; abundance: -; d_gene: -; v_gene: TRBV2; j_gene: TRBJ2-3
CDR3nt: TGTGCCAGCAGCCAAGAGTCGACCCTCCACTTT; CDR3aa: CASSQESTLHF; abundance: few; d_gene: -; v_gene: TRBV14; j_gene: TRBJ1-6